Below are 31 T cell receptor beta chains sequenced from a single sample in a study of shared clonotypes between healthy human individuals. Produced via immunoSEQ multiplex PCR; TCRdb's table is partial and in-frame only. Here the sample spans approximately 2,300,000 clones, about nine tenths being singletons. Source material: naive CD4+ T cells from PBMCs. The sample's subset: CD45RA+ positively selected. All receptors come from a young man in good health. Some clones in this sample may be carry-over from other donors' samples.

The chain recombines TRBV6-5 with TRBJ1-2; no firm D call. This CDR3 is 16 amino acids long. The germline V and J ends were trimmed by 0 bases and 8 bases, with 19 bases remaining between them. Germline CDR1 and CDR2: MNHEY and SVGAGI. The CDR3 DNA reads as TGTGCCAGCAGTTACTCGCTTCGGTCAGGAGAGGGAGGCTACACCTTC. Residues: CASSYSLRSGEGGYTF.

The V and J genes are TRBV7-9 and TRBJ1-4; D perhaps matches TRBD1 (5 bases). Germline V gene lookup returns CDR1 SEHNR and CDR2 FQNEAQ (reference sequence). CDR3 length: 15 amino acids. The V end lost 4 bases, the J end lost 3 bases, and 12 bases lay between the germline ends. The CDR3 region has the DNA TGTGCCAGCAGCTCGCAGGGATTGGCTAATGAAAAACTGTTTTTT. This sequence encodes CASSSQGLANEKLFF.

The rearrangement joins TRBV18 to TRBJ2-7; D gene unclear. The CDR3 runs 14 residues. V was pared by 8 bases and J by 1 base, with 15 bases between. Germline V gene sequence: CDR1 KGHSH, CDR2 LQKENI. The CDR3 region is CASTVGRRSYEQYF. The CDR3 bases are TGTGCCAGCACCGTGGGCAGAAGGTCCTACGAGCAGTACTTC.

The chain links TRBV27 to TRBJ2-5; possible D gene TRBD2, 6 bases. The CDR3 is 11 residues long. Between the trimmed V and J ends, which lost 8 bases and 7 bases, there was a span of 11 bases. Germline V gene lookup returns CDR1 MNHEY and CDR2 SMNVEV (reference sequence). CDR3 residues: CASRRERTQYF. The DNA for the CDR3 is TGTGCCAGCCGACGGGAGAGGACCCAGTACTTC.

The V and J genes are TRBV9 and TRBJ1-1; D not certain. Trimming took 4 bases from V and 5 from J, leaving 15 bases between them. The CDR3 totals 14 residues. Germline V gives CDR1 SGDLS, CDR2 YYNGEE. The CDR3 DNA sequence: TGTGCCAGCAGCCCCCTTTCTGCAGGAACTGAAGCTTTCTTT. It is translated as CASSPLSAGTEAFF.

The V call is TRBV6-1, the J call TRBJ1-3, with a weak D call TRBD1 (6 bases). Trimming took off 2 bases at V and 7 bases at J, with 12 bases between the two ends. From germline, CDR1 is MNHNS and CDR2 SASEGT. The CDR3 contains 14 residues. The CDR3 region is CASSEQGTGNTIYF. As DNA, the CDR3 is TGTGCCAGCAGTGAACAGGGGACGGGGAACACCATATATTTT.

V gene TRBV7-9 combines with J gene TRBJ2-2; 9 bases map to TRBD1. The CDR3 spans 14 residues. The J segment lost 6 bases and the V segment lost 5 bases, leaving 4 bases of the junction unmatched. Germline V lookup: CDR1 SEHNR, CDR2 FQNEAQ (reference sequence). The CDR3 DNA follows: TGTGCCAGCAGCCGGGACAGGGAGGCCGGGGAGCTGTTTTTT. This encodes CASSRDREAGELFF.

The J gene is TRBJ2-5, the V gene TRBV2; D assignment may be TRBD1 or TRBD2 (5 bases each). Trimming took 3 bases from V and 13 from J, leaving 18 bases between them. The CDR3 totals 13 residues. CDR1 is SNHLY and CDR2 is FYNNEI in the germline V gene. CDR3 sequence (DNA): TGTGCCAGCAGTGACCGGGAAGGGACCCCCCGGTACTTC. Translated, it gives CASSDREGTPRYF. The full variable domain, its missing parts supplied by reference TRBV2 and TRBJ2-5, is EPEVTQTPSHQVTQMGQEVILRCVPISNHLYFYWYRQILGQKVEFLVSFYNNEISEKSEIFDDQFSVERPDGSNFTLKIRSTKLEDSAMYFCASSDREGTPRYFGPGTRLLVL.

The gene calls are TRBV4-3 and TRBJ2-3; D is possibly TRBD1 (6 bases). The CDR3 totals 15 residues. Germline CDR1 reads LGHNA; CDR2 reads YSLEER. Trimming took 5 bases from V and 1 from J, leaving 13 bases between them. The CDR3 DNA is TGCGCCAGCAGCTCCGGGACACGACGCACAGATACGCAGTATTTT. Translation gives CASSSGTRRTDTQYF.

This CDR3 is CASSSLTYYNDRPQYF. The CDR3 region has the DNA TGTGCCAGCAGTTCTCTTACTTATTATAATGACAGGCCCCAGTACTTC. The chain has TRBV28 and TRBJ2-5, with D maybe TRBD1 (6 bases). Germline V gives CDR1 MDHEN, CDR2 SYDVKM. This CDR3 is 16 amino acids long. V shed 4 bases and J shed 9 bases, with 24 bases lying between them.

A word on this clone: Different DNA sequences within this sample yield the same CDR3. The V and J genes are TRBV9 and TRBJ1-1, with D possibly matching TRBD1 (6 bases). The CDR3 is 14 amino acids. CDR1 is SGDLS and CDR2 is YYNGEE in the germline V gene. V shed 0 bases and J shed 4 bases, with 10 bases lying between them. The CDR3 nucleotides read TGTGCCAGCAGCGTAGGGGGGGGCGGCACTGAAGCTTTCTTT. It translates to CASSVGGGGTEAFF.

The V and J genes are TRBV7-3 and TRBJ2-2; 10 nucleotides line up with TRBD2. V lost 5 bases, J lost 5 bases, and 5 bases stayed unmatched. The CDR3 runs to 15 residues. From germline, CDR1 is SGHTA and CDR2 FQGTGA. CDR3 residues: CASSLAGVRTGELFF. As DNA, the CDR3 is TGTGCCAGCAGCCTAGCGGGAGTTAGGACCGGGGAGCTGTTTTTT.

The rearrangement links TRBV11-1 to TRBJ1-2; TRBD1 aligns across 7 bases. The V gene's germline CDR1 is SGHAT and CDR2 FQDESV (reference sequence). The CDR3 runs 13 residues. J was trimmed by 2 bases and V by 5 bases; bases with no gene match: 2. Here the CDR3 DNA reads TGTGCCAGCAGCCCGGGACAGAACTATGGCTACACCTTC. It encodes CASSPGQNYGYTF.

The chain is built from TRBV28 and TRBJ2-2; 12 bases match TRBD2. Trimming removed 0 bases from V and 2 bases from J; junction bases left unmatched: 4. This CDR3 is built from 18 residues. Per germline, CDR1 MDHEN and CDR2 SYDVKM. The CDR3 sequence: CASSLWPSGRANTGELFF. CDR3 sequence (DNA): TGTGCCAGCAGTTTATGGCCTAGCGGGAGGGCCAACACCGGGGAGCTGTTTTTT.

V usage is TRBV4-2 and J usage is TRBJ2-1; perhaps TRBD1 as D (5 bases). Between the trimmed V and J ends, which lost 3 bases and 5 bases, there was a span of 26 bases. Germline CDR1 reads LGHNA; CDR2 reads YNFKEQ. The CDR3 runs 19 residues. The CDR3 sequence: CASSHYVFSAPKGNNEQFF. The CDR3 bases are TGTGCCAGCAGCCACTACGTTTTTTCGGCTCCGAAGGGGAACAATGAGCAGTTCTTC.

The V gene is TRBV4-2, the J gene TRBJ1-3; no clear D gene. The ends were cut back, 3 bases at V and 0 bases at J, with 12 bases in the middle. The CDR3 runs to 16 residues. The germline V gene has CDR1 LGHNA and CDR2 YNFKEQ. For the CDR3, the DNA is TGTGCCAGCAGCCAGAGGCGAGCAAACTCTGGAAACACCATATATTTT. This sequence encodes CASSQRRANSGNTIYF.

This chain links TRBV30 with TRBJ2-1; 10 bases match TRBD2. There are 15 residues in the CDR3. The germline V gene encodes CDR1 GTSNPN and CDR2 SVGIG (reference sequence). With V trimmed by 3 bases and J by 8 bases, 10 bases remained unmatched. The CDR3 coding sequence is TGTGCCTGGAGCCCACTAGCGGGATCGTTCCATGAGCAGTTCTTC. Its protein is CAWSPLAGSFHEQFF.

The chain combines TRBV6-1 with TRBJ2-7; D assignment may be TRBD1 or TRBD2 (6 bases each). From germline, CDR1 is MNHNS and CDR2 SASEGT. V dropped 6 bases and J dropped 4 bases, with 16 bases sitting between them. This CDR3 is 14 amino acids long. The CDR3 DNA sequence: TGTGCCAGCAGCGAATCGGGGGCTAGGTACGAGCAGTACTTC. It translates to CASSESGARYEQYF.

The chain recombines TRBV7-3 with TRBJ1-1, with D maybe TRBD1 (5 bases). Trimming stripped 5 bases from V and 3 bases from J, with 10 bases between. There are 13 residues in the CDR3. CDR1 SGHTA and CDR2 FQGTGA come from the germline V gene. The CDR3 nucleotides are TGTGCCAGCAGCCTGGGGGTTGACACTGAAGCTTTCTTT. The encoded protein is CASSLGVDTEAFF.

Remarks on this clone: A read error is the likely source, as a far larger clone sits one nucleotide away. The chain combines TRBV6-6 with TRBJ2-7; 7 bases fit TRBD1. The germline V gene encodes CDR1 MNHNY and CDR2 SVGAGI (reference sequence). The CDR3 has 14 residues. Trimming cost V 6 bases and J 0 bases; bases outside gene matches: 5. The CDR3 loop reads CASRPTGSSYEQYF. The CDR3 DNA is TGTGCCAGCAGGCCGACAGGGAGCTCCTACGAGCAGTACTTC.

This chain joins TRBV5-1 and TRBJ2-4; D gene uncertain. CDR3 length: 13 amino acids. Trimming left V 0 bases short and J 4 bases short, with 5 bases between. Germline assignment: CDR1 SGHRS and CDR2 YFSETQ. CDR3 nucleotides: TGCGCCAGCAGCTTGGAACCTAAAAACATTCAGTACTTC. Amino acids: CASSLEPKNIQYF. Supplemented by reference TRBV5-1 and TRBJ2-4, the full variable domain reads KAGVTQTPRYLIKTRGQQVTLSCSPISGHRSVSWYQQTPGQGLQFLFEYFSETQRNKGNFPGRFSGRQFSNSRSEMNVSTLELGDSALYLCASSLEPKNIQYFGAGTRLSVL.

Regarding this clone: The sample holds other DNA sequences that translate to the same CDR3. The genes are TRBV5-6 and TRBJ2-3; perhaps D is TRBD1 or TRBD2 (5 bases each). The V end lost 0 bases, the J end lost 2 bases, and 7 bases lay between the germline ends. The CDR3 spans 14 residues. Per germline, CDR1 SGHDT and CDR2 YYEEEE. CDR3 loop: CASSLAGATDTQYF. The CDR3, as DNA: TGTGCCAGCAGCTTGGCCGGGGCCACAGATACGCAGTATTTT.

This clone was counted once. The chain links TRBV5-8 to TRBJ2-6, with D possibly TRBD1 on 6 matching bases. The V end was cut by 0 bases, the J end by 4 bases, with 11 bases between. Germline V lookup: CDR1 SGHTS, CDR2 YDEGEE. The CDR3 consists of 16 residues. For the CDR3, the DNA is TGTGCCAGCAGCTTGGTGGGGGCCAAAGGGGCCAACGTCCTGACTTTC. Translating it yields CASSLVGAKGANVLTF.

This chain links TRBV4-2 with TRBJ1-1; D might be TRBD1 (6 bases). Germline CDR1 is LGHNA and CDR2 is YNFKEQ. V was pared by 0 bases and J by 3 bases, with 11 bases between. The CDR3 runs 15 residues. CDR3 in amino acids: CASSQDGGGDTEAFF. Written as DNA, the CDR3 is TGTGCCAGCAGCCAAGACGGAGGGGGGGACACTGAAGCTTTCTTT.

The chain recombines TRBV2 with TRBJ2-7; D perhaps matches TRBD2 (5 bases). The CDR3 extends over 11 amino acids. The germline gives CDR1 SNHLY, CDR2 FYNNEI. The germline V and J ends were trimmed by 10 bases and 2 bases, with 9 bases remaining between them. The DNA of the CDR3 is TGTGCCACCTCCGGGACCTACGAGCAGTACTTC. Protein: CATSGTYEQYF. Supplemented by reference TRBV2 and TRBJ2-7, the full variable domain reads EPEVTQTPSHQVTQMGQEVILRCVPISNHLYFYWYRQILGQKVEFLVSFYNNEISEKSEIFDDQFSVERPDGSNFTLKIRSTKLEDSAMYFCATSGTYEQYFGPGTRLTVT.

The gene calls are TRBV5-6 and TRBJ2-5, with D tentatively TRBD2 (6 bases). This CDR3 is built from 15 residues. V lost 4 bases and J 2 bases, leaving 15 bases between the germline ends. Germline CDR1 SGHDT, CDR2 YYEEEE. In DNA, the CDR3 is TGTGCCAGCAGCCTACGACTAGAGGATCAAGAGACCCAGTACTTC. Its translation: CASSLRLEDQETQYF.

The chain is built from TRBV5-6 and TRBJ1-2, with a weak D call TRBD1 (6 bases). Trimming shortened V by 3 bases and J by 5 bases, and 14 bases separated the two germline ends. Germline V CDR1 and CDR2: SGHDT, YYEEEE. The CDR3 length is 14 residues. The CDR3 loop is CASSSWTALYGYTF. DNA of the CDR3: TGTGCCAGCAGCTCCTGGACAGCTCTATATGGCTACACCTTC.

The chain combines TRBV6-5 with TRBJ1-5; 7 nucleotides agree with TRBD1. This CDR3 is built from 14 residues. The trim removed 6 bases at V and 6 bases at J, leaving 8 bases unmatched. The germline V gene encodes CDR1 MNHEY and CDR2 SVGAGI. The CDR3 DNA sequence: TGTGCCAGCAGCCCTACAGGGGTCGGTCAGCCCCAGCATTTT. Its translation is CASSPTGVGQPQHF.

The chain recombines TRBV7-8 with TRBJ2-3; D is ambiguous. V gave up 5 bases and J gave up 3 bases, with 15 bases separating them. Per germline, CDR1 SGHVS and CDR2 FQNEAQ. The CDR3 length is 15 residues. The CDR3 DNA follows: TGTGCCAGCAGCCCGCGTGAAGTACTGACAGATACGCAGTATTTT. Protein sequence: CASSPREVLTDTQYF.

This chain uses TRBV11-2 with TRBJ2-7; possibly TRBD2 for D (5 bases). This CDR3 spans 15 amino acids. The germline V gene encodes CDR1 SGHAT and CDR2 FQNNGV. The V end was cut by 8 bases, the J end by 0 bases, with 17 bases between. This CDR3 is CASRIPGRSSYEQYF. The CDR3 DNA sequence: TGTGCCAGCCGTATCCCGGGGAGAAGCTCCTACGAGCAGTACTTC.

V usage is TRBV28 and J usage is TRBJ1-2; no clear D gene. The CDR3 has 11 amino acids. Per the germline V gene, CDR1 is MDHEN and CDR2 is SYDVKM. Trimming shortened V by 8 bases and J by 9 bases, and 13 bases separated the two germline ends. The CDR3 loop is CASRGGLSYTF. The CDR3 DNA sequence: TGTGCCAGCCGGGGAGGGTTGAGCTACACCTTC.